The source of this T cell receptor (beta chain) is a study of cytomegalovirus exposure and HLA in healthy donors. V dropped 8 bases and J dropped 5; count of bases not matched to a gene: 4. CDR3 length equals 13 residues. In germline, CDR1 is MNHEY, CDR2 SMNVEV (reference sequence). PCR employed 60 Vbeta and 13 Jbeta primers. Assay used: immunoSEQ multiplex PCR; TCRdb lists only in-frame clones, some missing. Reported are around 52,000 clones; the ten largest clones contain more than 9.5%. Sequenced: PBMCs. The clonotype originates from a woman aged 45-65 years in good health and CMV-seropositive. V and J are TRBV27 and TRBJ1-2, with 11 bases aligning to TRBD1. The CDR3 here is CASLGTGGYGYTF. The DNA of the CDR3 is TGTGCCAGCCTCGGGACAGGGGGTTATGGCTACACCTTC.